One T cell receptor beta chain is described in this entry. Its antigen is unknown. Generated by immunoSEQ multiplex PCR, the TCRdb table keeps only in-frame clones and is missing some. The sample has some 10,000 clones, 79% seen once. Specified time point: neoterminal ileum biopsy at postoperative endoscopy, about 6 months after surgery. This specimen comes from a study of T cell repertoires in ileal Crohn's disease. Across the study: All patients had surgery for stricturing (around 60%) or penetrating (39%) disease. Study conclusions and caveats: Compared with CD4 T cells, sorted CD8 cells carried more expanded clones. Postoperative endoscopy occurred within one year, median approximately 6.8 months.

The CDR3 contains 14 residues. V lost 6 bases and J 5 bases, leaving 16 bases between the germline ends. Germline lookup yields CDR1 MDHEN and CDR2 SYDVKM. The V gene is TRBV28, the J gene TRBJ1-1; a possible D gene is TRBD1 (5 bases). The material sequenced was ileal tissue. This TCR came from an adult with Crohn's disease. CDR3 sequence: CASSPSGGSTEAFF. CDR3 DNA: TGTGCCAGCAGCCCGTCCGGGGGGAGTACTGAAGCTTTCTTT.